The 11 T cell receptor beta chains given below trace back to one sample, sequenced in a study of identical twins. One entry per CDR3 protein, called by TCRdb with MiXCR from the 5' RACE reads. The sample has a few hundred thousand distinct CDR3 sequences, roughly 13% seen once; the top ten hold 3.5% to 4.5%. The same data also contributed to another study, on yellow fever vaccine responses in identical twins.

Material: memory (CD45RO+) T cells sorted from blood. The origin of the receptors is a woman aged 18-35 years in good health.

The chain uses TRBV30 and TRBJ2-1; no clear D gene. Germline V gives CDR1 GTSNPN, CDR2 SVGIG (reference sequence). The CDR3 sequence is 13 residues long. V lost 2 bases to trimming and J lost 9 bases, with 14 bases between them. The CDR3, as DNA: TGTGCCTGGAGTCCCGACGGCTTCCGTGAGCAGTTCTTC. Translation: CAWSPDGFREQFF. Complete variable domain (other parts from reference TRBV30 and TRBJ2-1): SQTIHQWPATLVQPVGSPLSLECTVEGTSNPNLYWYRQAAGRGLQLLFYSVGIGQISSEVPQNLSASRPQDRQFILSSKKLLLSDSGFYLCAWSPDGFREQFFGPGTRLTVL.

This clonotype has a count of ten or more. The rearrangement uses TRBV6-6 and TRBJ2-3; D remains ambiguous. CDR3 length equals 12 residues. V was trimmed by 0 bases and J by 7 bases, leaving 5 bases between them. The germline V gene encodes CDR1 MNHNY and CDR2 SVGAGI (reference sequence). CDR3 region: CASSYSSYTQYF. The CDR3 DNA follows: TGTGCCAGCAGTTACTCGAGCTATACGCAGTATTTT.

The chain carries TRBV7-8 and TRBJ2-5, with TRBD2 matching 9 bases. The CDR3 loop spans 19 amino acids. The V segment lost 5 bases and the J segment 4 bases; nucleotides outside the gene matches: 20. Germline V gene lookup returns CDR1 SGHVS and CDR2 FQNEAQ. The CDR3, as DNA: TGTGCCAGCAGCGTTTTGGGGGGAAGGAGCGGGAGGTCTGCAGAGACCCAGTACTTC. Its translation: CASSVLGGRSGRSAETQYF.

The V gene is TRBV20-1, the J gene TRBJ2-1; 11 bases are a match to TRBD2. Germline CDR1 and CDR2: DFQATT and SNEGSKA (reference sequence). The CDR3 totals 17 residues. Trimming cost V 5 bases and J 7 bases; bases outside gene matches: 16. Here the CDR3 reads CSAFLAGGPLGGNEQFF. The DNA of the CDR3 is TGCAGTGCTTTCCTAGCGGGAGGCCCATTGGGAGGGAATGAGCAGTTCTTC.

This chain uses TRBV3-1 with TRBJ2-1; 8 bases map to TRBD1. The V gene end was trimmed by 6 bases and the J gene end by 10 bases; junction bases not matched to a gene: 5. The length of the CDR3 is 12 residues. Germline V gives CDR1 LGHDT, CDR2 YNNKEL (reference sequence). The CDR3 reads CASSSTGDEQFF. The CDR3 DNA reads TGTGCCAGCAGTTCGACAGGGGACGAGCAGTTCTTC.

The rearrangement joins TRBV7-2 to TRBJ2-7; 8 positions match TRBD2. The CDR3 covers 16 residues. V was pared by 3 bases and J by 7 bases, with 14 bases of the junction left unmatched. Germline loops: CDR1 SGHTA, CDR2 FQGNSA. The CDR3, as DNA: TGTGCCAGCAGCTTGACTAGCGCCCCCATGGGGGGGGAGCAGTACTTC. It translates to CASSLTSAPMGGEQYF.

This clonotype turned up a few times. This chain links TRBV7-6 with TRBJ1-1, with D perhaps TRBD1 (5 bases). Germline CDR1 and CDR2: SGHVS and FNYEAQ. Trimming left V 5 bases short and J 4 bases short, with 17 bases between. This CDR3 contains 15 residues. DNA of the CDR3: TGTGCCAGCAGCCCCTTCCCCAGGGAGACCACTGAAGCTTTCTTT. The encoded protein is CASSPFPRETTEAFF.

The chain employs TRBV20-1 and TRBJ1-3, with unresolved D. In germline, CDR1 is DFQATT, CDR2 SNEGSKA (reference sequence). CDR3 size: 13 residues. Between the trimmed V and J ends, which lost 7 bases and 0 bases, there was a span of 10 bases. CDR3 sequence (DNA): TGCAGTGGCACGTGGGGCTCTGGAAACACCATATATTTT. This sequence encodes CSGTWGSGNTIYF.

The genes are TRBV14 and TRBJ1-6; TRBD1 might be the D (5 bases). The germline gives CDR1 SGHDN, CDR2 FVKESK. The ends were cut back, 0 bases at V and 9 bases at J, with 12 bases in the middle. CDR3 length equals 15 residues. The CDR3 region is CASSQEGTPPSPLHF. The DNA of the CDR3 is TGTGCCAGCAGCCAAGAAGGGACCCCCCCTTCACCCCTCCACTTT.

This sequence joins TRBV10-3 and TRBJ1-1; tentatively, D is TRBD1 (5 bases). In germline, CDR1 is ENHRY, CDR2 SYGVKD. V was shortened by 4 bases and J by 11 bases, with 14 bases between the two germline ends. The CDR3 is 12 amino acids. The CDR3 is CAISGQGMRAFF. Here the CDR3 DNA reads TGTGCCATCAGTGGGCAGGGAATGCGCGCTTTCTTT.

Ten or more counts support this clonotype. The rearrangement uses TRBV20-1 and TRBJ2-7; D is undetermined. Germline loops: CDR1 DFQATT, CDR2 SNEGSKA (reference sequence). V shed 2 bases and J shed 3 bases, with 8 bases lying between them. CDR3 length: 12 residues. The CDR3 spells CSARRTNYEQYF. The CDR3 DNA is TGCAGTGCTAGAAGAACTAACTACGAGCAGTACTTC.